This T cell receptor (beta chain) comes out of a study of blood T cell repertoires in COVID-19. Overall study context: The samples span acute and convalescent COVID-19 from the United States, Italy and Spain. T cells, B-cell-depleted T cells, or PBMCs provided the cDNA or gDNA that served as material.

Study processing details: From reference gene primer amplification, estimates of nucleated cell counts were derived. Profiled with immunoSEQ multiplex PCR; TCRdb holds only in-frame clones, not every one. That table supplies the V and J calls and clone size; D and trimming were determined from the DNA. The data show around 180,000 clones, with roughly 88% seen just once and around 3.3% held by the top ten. V gave up 2 bases and J gave up 2 bases, with 22 bases separating them. Per the germline V gene, CDR1 is MNHEY and CDR2 is SVGEGT. The length of the CDR3 is 19 residues. V usage is TRBV6-2 or TRBV6-3 and J usage is TRBJ2-1, with a tentative D call TRBD2 (5 bases). This TCR came from a man aged 55 to 70 with acute or convalescent COVID-19. The sequencing sample was made of peripheral blood. The CDR3 spells CASSYRTGTGPVAYNEQFF. CDR3 in DNA: TGTGCCAGCAGTTACAGGACGGGAACCGGGCCAGTGGCCTACAATGAGCAGTTCTTC.